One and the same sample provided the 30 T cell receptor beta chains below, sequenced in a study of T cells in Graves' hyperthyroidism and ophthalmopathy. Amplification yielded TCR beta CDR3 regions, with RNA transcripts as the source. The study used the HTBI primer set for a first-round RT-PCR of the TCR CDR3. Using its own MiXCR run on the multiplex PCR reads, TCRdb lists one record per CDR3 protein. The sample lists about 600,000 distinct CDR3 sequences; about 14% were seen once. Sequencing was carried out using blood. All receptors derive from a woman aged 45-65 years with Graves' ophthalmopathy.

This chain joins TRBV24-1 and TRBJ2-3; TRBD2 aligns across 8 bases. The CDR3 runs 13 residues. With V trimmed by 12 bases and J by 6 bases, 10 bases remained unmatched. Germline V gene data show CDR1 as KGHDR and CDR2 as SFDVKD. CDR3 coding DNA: TGTGCCGCTGGGCAGCGGGAGTTCGATACGCAGTATTTT. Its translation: CAAGQREFDTQYF.

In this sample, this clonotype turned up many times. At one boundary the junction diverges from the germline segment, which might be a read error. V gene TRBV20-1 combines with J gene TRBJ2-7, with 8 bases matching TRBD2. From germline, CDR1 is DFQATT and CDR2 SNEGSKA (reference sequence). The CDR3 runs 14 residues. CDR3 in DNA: TGCAGTGCTCGAGATAGCGGGACCTCGGACGAGCAGTACTTC. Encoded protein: CSARDSGTSDEQYF.

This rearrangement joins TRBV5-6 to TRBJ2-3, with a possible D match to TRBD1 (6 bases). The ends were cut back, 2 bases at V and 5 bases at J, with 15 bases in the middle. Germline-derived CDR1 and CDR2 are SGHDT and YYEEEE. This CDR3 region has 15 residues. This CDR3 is CASSLGAGAGDTQYF. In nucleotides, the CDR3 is TGTGCCAGCAGCTTAGGGGCAGGGGCAGGAGATACGCAGTATTTT.

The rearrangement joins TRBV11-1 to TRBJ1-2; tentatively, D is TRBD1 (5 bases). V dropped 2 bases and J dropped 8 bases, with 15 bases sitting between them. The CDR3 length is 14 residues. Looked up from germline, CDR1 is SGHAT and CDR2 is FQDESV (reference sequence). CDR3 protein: CASSLSRAVSGYTF. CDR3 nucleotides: TGTGCCAGCAGCTTATCCAGGGCCGTTTCGGGCTACACCTTC. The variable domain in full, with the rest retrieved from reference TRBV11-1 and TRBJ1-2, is EAEVAQSPRYKITEKSQAVAFWCDPISGHATLYWYRQILGQGPELLVQFQDESVVDDSQLPKDRFSAERLKGVDSTLKIQPAELGDSAMYLCASSLSRAVSGYTFGSGTRLTVV.

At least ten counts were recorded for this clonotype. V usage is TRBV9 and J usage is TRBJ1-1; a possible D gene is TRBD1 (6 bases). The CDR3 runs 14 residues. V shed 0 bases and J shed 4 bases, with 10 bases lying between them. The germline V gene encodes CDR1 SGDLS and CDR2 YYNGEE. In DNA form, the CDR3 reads TGTGCCAGCAGCGTAGAAGGGGGGAGCACTGAAGCTTTCTTT. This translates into CASSVEGGSTEAFF.

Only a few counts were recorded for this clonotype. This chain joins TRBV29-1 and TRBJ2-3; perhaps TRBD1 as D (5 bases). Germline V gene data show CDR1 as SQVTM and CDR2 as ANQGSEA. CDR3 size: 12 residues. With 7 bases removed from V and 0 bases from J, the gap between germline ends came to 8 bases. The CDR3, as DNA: TGCAGCGCAGACAGTAGCACAGATACGCAGTATTTT. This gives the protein CSADSSTDTQYF.

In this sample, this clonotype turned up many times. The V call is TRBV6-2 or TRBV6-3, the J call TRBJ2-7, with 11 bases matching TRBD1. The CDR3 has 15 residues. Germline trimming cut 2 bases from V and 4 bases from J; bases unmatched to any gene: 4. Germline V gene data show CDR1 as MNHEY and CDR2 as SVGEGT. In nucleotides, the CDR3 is TGTGCCAGCAGTTACCCGGACAGGGGGCGGTACGAGCAGTACTTC. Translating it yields CASSYPDRGRYEQYF.

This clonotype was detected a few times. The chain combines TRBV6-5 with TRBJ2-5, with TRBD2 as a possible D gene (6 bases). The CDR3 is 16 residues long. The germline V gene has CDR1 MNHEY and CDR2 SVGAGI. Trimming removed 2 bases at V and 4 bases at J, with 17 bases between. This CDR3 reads CASSYNWRKAGETQYF. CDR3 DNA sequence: TGTGCCAGCAGTTACAATTGGCGGAAAGCGGGAGAGACCCAGTACTTC.

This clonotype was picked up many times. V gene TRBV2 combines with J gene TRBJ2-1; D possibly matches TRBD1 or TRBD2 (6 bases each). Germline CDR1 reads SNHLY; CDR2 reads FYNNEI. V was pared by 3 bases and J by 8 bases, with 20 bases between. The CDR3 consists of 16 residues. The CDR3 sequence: CASSDLGRGGRDEQFF. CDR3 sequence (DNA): TGTGCCAGCAGTGATTTGGGCCGAGGGGGGCGGGATGAGCAGTTCTTC. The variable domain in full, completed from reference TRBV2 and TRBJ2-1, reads EPEVTQTPSHQVTQMGQEVILRCVPISNHLYFYWYRQILGQKVEFLVSFYNNEISEKSEIFDDQFSVERPDGSNFTLKIRSTKLEDSAMYFCASSDLGRGGRDEQFFGPGTRLTVL.

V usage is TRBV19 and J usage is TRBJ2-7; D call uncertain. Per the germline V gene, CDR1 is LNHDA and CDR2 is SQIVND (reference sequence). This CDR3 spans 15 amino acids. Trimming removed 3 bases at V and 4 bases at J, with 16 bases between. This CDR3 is CASSILVGTTYEQYF. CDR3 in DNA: TGTGCCAGTAGTATTTTGGTTGGCACCACTTACGAGCAGTACTTC.

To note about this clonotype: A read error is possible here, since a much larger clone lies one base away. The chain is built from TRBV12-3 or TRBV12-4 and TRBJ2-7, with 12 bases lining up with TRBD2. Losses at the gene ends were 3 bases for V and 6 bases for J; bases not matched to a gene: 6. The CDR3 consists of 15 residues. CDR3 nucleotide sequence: TGTGCCAGCAGTTTGACTAGCGGGAGTGGATGCGAGCAGTACTTC. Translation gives CASSLTSGSGCEQYF.

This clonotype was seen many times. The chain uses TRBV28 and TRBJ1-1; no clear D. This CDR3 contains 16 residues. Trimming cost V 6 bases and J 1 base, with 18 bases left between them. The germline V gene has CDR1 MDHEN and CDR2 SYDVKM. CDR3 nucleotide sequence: TGTGCCAGCAGCTCGCTGCCGGGATCACAGAACACTGAAGCTTTCTTT. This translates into CASSSLPGSQNTEAFF.

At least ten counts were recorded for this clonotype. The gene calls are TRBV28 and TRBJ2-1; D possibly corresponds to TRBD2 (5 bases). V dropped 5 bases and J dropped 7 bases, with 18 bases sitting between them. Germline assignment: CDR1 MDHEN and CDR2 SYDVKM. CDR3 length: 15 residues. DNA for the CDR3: TGTGCCAGCAGTGCGCAATGGGCGGGTGGGAATGAGCAGTTCTTC. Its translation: CASSAQWAGGNEQFF. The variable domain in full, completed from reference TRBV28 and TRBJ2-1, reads DVKVTQSSRYLVKRTGEKVFLECVQDMDHENMFWYRQDPGLGLRLIYFSYDVKMKEKGDIPEGYSVSREKKERFSLILESASTNQTSMYLCASSAQWAGGNEQFFGPGTRLTVL.

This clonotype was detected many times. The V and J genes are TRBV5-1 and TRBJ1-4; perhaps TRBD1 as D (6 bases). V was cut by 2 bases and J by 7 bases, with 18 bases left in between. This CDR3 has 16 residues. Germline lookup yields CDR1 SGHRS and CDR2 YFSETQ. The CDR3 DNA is TGCGCCAGCAGCTTAGGGTACGCACAGGGCGCTGAAAAACTGTTTTTT. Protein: CASSLGYAQGAEKLFF.

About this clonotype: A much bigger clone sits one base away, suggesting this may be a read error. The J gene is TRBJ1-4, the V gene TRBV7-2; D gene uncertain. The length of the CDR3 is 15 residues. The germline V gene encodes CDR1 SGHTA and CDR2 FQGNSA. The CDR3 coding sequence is TGTGCCAGCAGCTTAGATGGGCACGGCACCGAAAAACCGTTTTTT. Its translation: CASSLDGHGTEKPFF.

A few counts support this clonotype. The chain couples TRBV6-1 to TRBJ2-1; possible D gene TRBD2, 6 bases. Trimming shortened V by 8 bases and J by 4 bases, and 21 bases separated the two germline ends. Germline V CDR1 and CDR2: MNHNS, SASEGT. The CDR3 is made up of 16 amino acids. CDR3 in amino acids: CASLNPGGLNYNEQFF. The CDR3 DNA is TGTGCCAGCCTGAATCCTGGGGGACTCAATTACAATGAGCAGTTCTTC.

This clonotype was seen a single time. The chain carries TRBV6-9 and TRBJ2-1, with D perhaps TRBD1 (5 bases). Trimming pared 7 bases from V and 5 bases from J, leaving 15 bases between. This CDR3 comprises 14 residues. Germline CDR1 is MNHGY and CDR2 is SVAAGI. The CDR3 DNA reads TGTGCCAGCATTTGGGCAGGGTGGAACAATGAGCAGTTCTTC. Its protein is CASIWAGWNNEQFF.

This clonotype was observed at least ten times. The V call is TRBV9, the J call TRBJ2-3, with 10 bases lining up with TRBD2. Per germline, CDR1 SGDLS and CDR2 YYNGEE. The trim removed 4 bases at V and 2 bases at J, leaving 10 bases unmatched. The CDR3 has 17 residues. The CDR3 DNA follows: TGTGCCAGCAGCCCGCGGGGACTAGCGAGAAACACAGATACGCAGTATTTT. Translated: CASSPRGLARNTDTQYF.

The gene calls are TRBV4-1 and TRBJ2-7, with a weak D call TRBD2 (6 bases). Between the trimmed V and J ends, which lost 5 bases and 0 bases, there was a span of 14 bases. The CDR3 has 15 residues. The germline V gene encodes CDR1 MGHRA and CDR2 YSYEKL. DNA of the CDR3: TGCGCCAGCAGCAGACCTGGAGGGAGCTCCTACGAGCAGTACTTC. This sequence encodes CASSRPGGSSYEQYF.

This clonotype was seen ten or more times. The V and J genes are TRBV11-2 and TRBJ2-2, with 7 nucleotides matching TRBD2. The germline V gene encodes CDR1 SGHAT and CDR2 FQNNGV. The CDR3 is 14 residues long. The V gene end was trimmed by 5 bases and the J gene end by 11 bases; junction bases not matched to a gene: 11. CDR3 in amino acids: CASSPLLGGRELFF. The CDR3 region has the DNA TGTGCCAGCAGCCCGCTGTTGGGAGGGCGAGAGCTGTTTTTT.

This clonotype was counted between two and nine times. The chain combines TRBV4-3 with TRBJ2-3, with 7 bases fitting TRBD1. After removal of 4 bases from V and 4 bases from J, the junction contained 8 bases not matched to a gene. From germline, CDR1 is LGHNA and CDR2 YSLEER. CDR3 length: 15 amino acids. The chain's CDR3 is CASSLSDRESDTQYF. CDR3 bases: TGCGCCAGCAGCCTTTCCGACAGGGAATCAGATACGCAGTATTTT.

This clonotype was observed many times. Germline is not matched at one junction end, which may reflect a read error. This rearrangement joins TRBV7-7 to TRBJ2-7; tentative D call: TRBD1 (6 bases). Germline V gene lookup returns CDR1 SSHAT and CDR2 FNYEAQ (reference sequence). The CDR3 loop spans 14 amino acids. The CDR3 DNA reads TGTGCTAGCAGCTTAAAGCAGGGGCCCTACGAGCAGTACTTC. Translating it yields CASSLKQGPYEQYF.

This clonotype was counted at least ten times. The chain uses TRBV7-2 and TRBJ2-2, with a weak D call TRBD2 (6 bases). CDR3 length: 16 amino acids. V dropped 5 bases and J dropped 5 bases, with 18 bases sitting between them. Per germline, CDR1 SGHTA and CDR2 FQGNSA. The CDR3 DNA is TGTGCCAGCAGCCCTGTGGGGGGAGTAGGAACCGGGGAGCTGTTTTTT. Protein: CASSPVGGVGTGELFF.

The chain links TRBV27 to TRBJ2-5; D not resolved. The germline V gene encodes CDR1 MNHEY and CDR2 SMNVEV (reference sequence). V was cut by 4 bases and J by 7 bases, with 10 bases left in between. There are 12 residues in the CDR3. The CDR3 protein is CASSSTAGTQYF. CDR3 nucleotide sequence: TGTGCCAGCAGTTCAACGGCCGGGACCCAGTACTTC.

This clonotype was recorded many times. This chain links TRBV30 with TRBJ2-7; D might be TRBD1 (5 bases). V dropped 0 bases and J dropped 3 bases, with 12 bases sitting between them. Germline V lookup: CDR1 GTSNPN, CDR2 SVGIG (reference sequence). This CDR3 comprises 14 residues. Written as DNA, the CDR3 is TGTGCCTGGAGTGTGCCCGTTAGGGGCTACGAGCAGTACTTC. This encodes CAWSVPVRGYEQYF.

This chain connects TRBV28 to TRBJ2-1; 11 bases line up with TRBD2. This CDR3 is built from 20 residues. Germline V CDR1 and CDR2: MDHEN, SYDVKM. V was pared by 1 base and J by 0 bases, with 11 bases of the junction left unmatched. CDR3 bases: TGTGCCAGCAGTTTATCCCGGGGGACTAGCGGTCTTGACTCCTACAATGAGCAGTTCTTC. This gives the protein CASSLSRGTSGLDSYNEQFF.

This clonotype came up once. This CDR3 reads CASSMGRDYYGYTF. CDR3 nucleotide sequence: TGTGCCAGTAGTATGGGACGGGATTACTATGGCTACACCTTC. The rearrangement links TRBV19 to TRBJ1-2, with D possibly TRBD1 on 5 matching bases. The CDR3 consists of 14 residues. Trimming took off 3 bases at V and 3 bases at J, with 11 bases between the two ends. Germline-derived CDR1 and CDR2 are LNHDA and SQIVND (reference sequence).

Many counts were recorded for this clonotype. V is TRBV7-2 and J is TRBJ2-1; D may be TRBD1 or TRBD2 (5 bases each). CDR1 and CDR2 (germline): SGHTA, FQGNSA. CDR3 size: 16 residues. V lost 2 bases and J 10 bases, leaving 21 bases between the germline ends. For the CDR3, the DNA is TGTGCCAGCAGCTTAACGCTGCGGCCTCGGGGACGGGAGCAGTTCTTC. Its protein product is CASSLTLRPRGREQFF. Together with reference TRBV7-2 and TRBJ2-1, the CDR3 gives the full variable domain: GAGVSQSPSNKVTEKGKDVELRCDPISGHTALYWYRQSLGQGLEFLIYFQGNSAPDKSGLPSDRFSAERTGGSVSTLTIQRTQQEDSAVYLCASSLTLRPRGREQFFGPGTRLTVL.

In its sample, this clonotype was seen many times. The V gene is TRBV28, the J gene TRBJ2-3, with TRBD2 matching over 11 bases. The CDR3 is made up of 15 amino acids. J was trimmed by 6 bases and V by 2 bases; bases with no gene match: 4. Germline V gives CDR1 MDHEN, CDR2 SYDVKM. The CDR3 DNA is TGTGCCAGCAGTTTAAAACTAGCGGGAGCCGATACGCAGTATTTT. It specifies CASSLKLAGADTQYF.

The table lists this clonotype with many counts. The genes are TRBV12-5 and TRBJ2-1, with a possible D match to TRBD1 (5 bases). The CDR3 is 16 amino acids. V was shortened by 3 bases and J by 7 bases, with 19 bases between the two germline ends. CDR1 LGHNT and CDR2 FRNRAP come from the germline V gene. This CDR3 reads CASGFLLGSGLNEQFF. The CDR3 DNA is TGTGCTAGTGGTTTCCTTTTAGGGTCAGGGTTAAATGAGCAGTTCTTC. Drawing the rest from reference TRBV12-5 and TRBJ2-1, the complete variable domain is DARVTQTPRHKVTEMGQEVTMRCQPILGHNTVFWYRQTMMQGLELLAYFRNRAPLDDSGMPKDRFSAEMPDATLATLKIQPSEPRDSAVYFCASGFLLGSGLNEQFFGPGTRLTVL.